This T cell receptor (beta chain) stems from a study of cytomegalovirus exposure and HLA in healthy donors. Profiled with immunoSEQ multiplex PCR; TCRdb holds only in-frame clones, not every one. The data contain 71,000 or so clones, around 96% of them seen just once; the ten biggest clones take up over 1.2%. As regards this clone: What it binds is unknown.

Trimming stripped 0 bases from V and 8 bases from J, with 7 bases between. Germline values: CDR1 MNHEY, CDR2 SVGAGI. The CDR3 runs 13 residues. Study-wide points: Subsequent analysis showed first-cohort TCR clusters tending to co-occur in over a hundred validation repertoires. Specific recognition of CMV antigens was confirmed in vitro for a few chains (all CMV-associated). Listed as cytomegalovirus-associated were 170 or so TCR beta chains.

Sequencing used PBMCs. The receptor comes from a man between 18 and 35 years old in good health and CMV-seropositive. This sequence joins TRBV6-5 and TRBJ1-4, with unresolved D. CDR3 in DNA: TGTGCCAGCAGTTACTCGACCAGGGAAAAACTGTTTTTT. Its protein is CASSYSTREKLFF.